The 7 T cell receptor beta chains listed next were all sequenced from one sample in a study of blood T cell repertoires in COVID-19. TCRdb's copy holds only in-frame clones and misses some; the assay was immunoSEQ multiplex PCR. The data contain around 97,000 clones, over 75% of them singletons. The sample comprised peripheral blood. Every receptor here comes from a human donor in a cohort sampled during active COVID-19.

This chain links TRBV15 with TRBJ2-4; tentative D call: TRBD2 (6 bases). Trimming cost V 8 bases and J 0 bases, with 17 bases left between them. The CDR3 consists of 16 residues. Germline V lookup: CDR1 LNHNV, CDR2 YYDKDF (reference sequence). The CDR3 loop reads CATAFGSGVAKNIQYF. CDR3 in DNA: TGTGCCACCGCCTTTGGTAGCGGAGTAGCCAAAAACATTCAGTACTTC.

The chain links TRBV6-5 to TRBJ1-5, with 7 bases that match TRBD1. V shed 6 bases, J shed 9 bases, and the junction held 14 bases outside the gene matches. The CDR3 has 15 amino acids. Germline V gives CDR1 MNHEY, CDR2 SVGAGI. As DNA, the CDR3 is TGTGCCAGCAGGAGTCCAGGGGGATTGATTCGGCCCCAGCATTTT. Its protein product is CASRSPGGLIRPQHF.

The V and J genes are TRBV28 and TRBJ2-7, with TRBD1 matching 8 bases. This CDR3 has 17 residues. V lost 7 bases and J lost 1; bases outside the gene matches: 15. From germline, CDR1 is MDHEN and CDR2 SYDVKM. The CDR3 bases are TGTGCCAGCACCGCCCACACCGGGACAGGTTATTCCTACGAGCAGTACTTC. It encodes CASTAHTGTGYSYEQYF.

V gene TRBV2 combines with J gene TRBJ2-3; 9 bases map to TRBD2. The germline gives CDR1 SNHLY, CDR2 FYNNEI. CDR3 size: 14 residues. V lost 6 bases, J lost 5 bases, and 6 bases stayed unmatched. This chain's CDR3 is CASRGISGRDTQYF. The CDR3 DNA reads as TGTGCCAGCAGGGGGATTAGCGGGAGAGATACGCAGTATTTT.

This clone was seen only a few times. CDR3 loop: CASSLESSGNTIYF. In nucleotides, the CDR3 is TGTGCCAGCAGCTTGGAGAGCTCTGGAAACACCATATATTTT. The rearrangement links TRBV5-5 to TRBJ1-3; D gene unclear. This CDR3 has 14 residues. Trimming removed 0 bases at V and 0 bases at J, with 4 bases between. Germline CDR1 SGHKS, CDR2 YYEKEE (reference sequence).

The chain is built from TRBV3-1 (or the pseudogene TRBV3-2) and TRBJ2-1, with a tentative D call TRBD2 (5 bases). Trimming removed 0 bases from V and 3 bases from J, with 18 bases in between. The CDR3 consists of 18 residues. CDR1 LGHDT and CDR2 YNNKEL come from the germline V gene (reference sequence). DNA for the CDR3: TGTGCCAGCAGCCAAGATCGTGGACTCGCCGACCTCTACAATGAGCAGTTCTTC. The encoded protein is CASSQDRGLADLYNEQFF.

V is TRBV5-1 and J is TRBJ2-1; possibly TRBD2 for D (7 bases). Germline V gene sequence: CDR1 SGHRS, CDR2 YFSETQ. V lost 0 bases and J lost 2, with 12 bases in between. This CDR3 has 16 amino acids. The CDR3, as DNA: TGCGCCAGCAGCTTGGGGGAGGGGGGCGCCTACAATGAGCAGTTCTTC. Translating it yields CASSLGEGGAYNEQFF.